This is a list of T cell receptor beta chains from one sample in a study of type 1 and type 2 diabetes patients. TCRdb re-called the multiplex PCR reads through MiXCR, storing one row per CDR3 protein. The sample has about 250,000 distinct CDR3 sequences; 45% to 60% are singletons. The specimen sequenced was peripheral blood mononuclear cells (PBMCs). The receptor set was obtained from a man between 18 and 29 years old with type 2 diabetes. The CDR3 runs from the conserved cysteine through the conserved F or W. D genes are given only for firm matches. Clone size appears in some rows only: once, few, many, or a class for an expanded clone.

.,few,TRBV6-1,TRBJ2-7,CASSGGVGGYEQYF,TGTGCCAGCAGCGGAGGAGTGGGCGGCTACGAGCAGTACTTC
.,.,TRBV20-1,TRBJ1-2,CSARDSLQGPPTNYGYTF,TGCAGTGCTAGAGATTCGTTGCAGGGCCCACCGACTAACTATGGCTACACCTTC
.,.,TRBV2,TRBJ2-5,CASSELNRETQYF,TGTGCCAGCAGTGAACTAAACCGGGAGACCCAGTACTTC
.,.,TRBV7-2,TRBJ1-2,CASSSRTSTTDSTFGYTF,TGTGCCAGCAGCTCACGAACATCCACCACGGACAGTACCTTCGGCTACACCTTC
TRBD2,.,TRBV19,TRBJ2-2,CASSGTKRFTGELFF,TGTGCGAGTAGCGGGACAAAAAGATTCACCGGGGAGCTGTTTTTT
TRBD1,few,TRBV12-3/TRBV12-4,TRBJ2-1,CASSPTGVRGDEQFF,TGTGCCAGCAGCCCGACAGGGGTTAGGGGTGATGAGCAGTTCTTC
.,.,TRBV28,TRBJ1-1,CASSLGPLRAEAFF,TGTGCCAGCAGTCTGGGCCCGCTACGCGCTGAAGCTTTCTTT
.,.,TRBV29-1,TRBJ2-7,CSVDRDGSYEQYF,TGCAGCGTTGACCGGGACGGTTCTTACGAGCAGTACTTC
.,.,TRBV28,TRBJ1-1,CASKYSSGTEAFF,TGTGCCAGCAAATACTCCAGTGGTACTGAAGCTTTCTTT
TRBD1,.,TRBV19,TRBJ2-7,CATSPGQSGYEQYF,TGTGCCACCTCGCCGGGACAGTCTGGATACGAGCAGTACTTC
.,many,TRBV7-8,TRBJ2-2,CASSLDRTFNTGELFF,TGTGCCAGCAGCTTGGATCGGACATTCAACACCGGGGAGCTGTTTTTT
.,many,TRBV15,TRBJ2-7,CATSSRPLAEQYF,TGTGCCACCAGCAGCAGGCCTTTGGCCGAGCAGTACTTC
TRBD2,.,TRBV27,TRBJ2-3,CASSPLSGGPTDTQYF,TGTGCCAGCAGCCCTCTTAGCGGGGGCCCCACAGATACGCAGTATTTT
.,few,TRBV14,TRBJ2-2,CASSQEPAVPTGELFF,TGTGCCAGCAGCCAAGAGCCAGCGGTCCCCACCGGGGAGCTGTTTTTT
.,.,TRBV20-1,TRBJ2-7,CSASDWLAPYEQYF,TGCAGTGCTAGTGATTGGTTAGCCCCCTACGAGCAGTACTTC
TRBD1,many,TRBV10-3,TRBJ2-7,CAISERTGTYEQYF,TGTGCCATCAGTGAGAGGACAGGGACCTACGAGCAGTACTTC
.,few,TRBV2,TRBJ2-7,CAIQTRSSSYEQYF,TGTGCCATACAGACTCGATCCAGCTCCTACGAGCAGTACTTC
TRBD2,once,TRBV27,TRBJ2-7,CTSKAALAGTYEQYF,TGTACCAGCAAAGCAGCACTAGCGGGGACCTACGAGCAGTACTTC
TRBD1,many,TRBV2,TRBJ1-1,CASWNRGALNTEAFF,TGTGCCAGTTGGAACAGGGGGGCCTTAAACACTGAAGCTTTCTTT
TRBD1,.,TRBV18,TRBJ2-3,CASSDTGGDTQYF,TGTGCCAGCTCAGACACAGGGGGAGATACGCAGTATTTT
TRBD1,.,TRBV2,TRBJ2-3,CASQRDRGSTDTQYF,TGTGCCAGCCAGAGGGACAGGGGGAGCACAGATACGCAGTATTTT
.,.,TRBV5-1,TRBJ2-7,CARYYEQYF,TGCGCCAGATATTACGAGCAGTACTTC
TRBD1,.,TRBV6-6,TRBJ2-7,CASSQRLGQGNHEQYF,TGTGCCAGCAGCCAACGCTTGGGACAGGGGAACCACGAGCAGTACTTC
.,.,TRBV6-5,TRBJ1-1,CASSLKFTANTEALF,TGTGCCAGCAGTCTAAAATTCACAGCGAACACTGAAGCTTTGTTT
TRBD2,.,TRBV10-3,TRBJ2-7,CAITKSGIGYEQYF,TGTGCCATCACAAAGAGCGGGATCGGTTACGAGCAGTACTTC
.,few,TRBV29-1,TRBJ1-1,CSVEGRQNTEAFF,TGCAGCGTTGAAGGTCGACAGAACACTGAAGCTTTCTTT
.,few,TRBV6-2/TRBV6-3,TRBJ2-7,CASSRRGQPSYEQYF,TGTGCCAGCAGCCGCAGGGGTCAGCCCTCCTACGAGCAGTACTTC
TRBD2,.,TRBV20-1,TRBJ2-4,CSANPGLAGVEAKNIQYF,TGCAGTGCCAATCCGGGACTAGCGGGAGTGGAGGCCAAAAACATTCAGTACTTC
.,few,TRBV6-6,TRBJ2-2,CASSWVVETSNTGELFF,TGTGCCAGCAGTTGGGTGGTAGAAACATCGAACACCGGGGAGCTGTTTTTT
.,many,TRBV19,TRBJ2-2,CASSMSSLIFGELFF,TGTGCCAGTAGTATGTCCAGCCTTATTTTCGGGGAGCTGTTTTTT
.,.,TRBV2,TRBJ2-5,CASSLGQGWKTQYF,TGTGCCAGCAGCTTAGGCCAAGGATGGAAGACCCAGTACTTC
.,.,TRBV30,TRBJ2-7,CAWGVRRRVVGYEQYF,TGTGCCTGGGGTGTACGTCGCAGGGTAGTCGGCTACGAGCAGTACTTC
.,.,TRBV7-6,TRBJ2-3,CASSLGSTDTQYF,TGTGCCAGCAGCTTAGGGAGCACAGATACGCAGTATTTT
.,.,TRBV19,TRBJ2-7,CASSSTRVGYEQYF,TGTGCCAGTAGTTCGACCAGGGTTGGCTACGAGCAGTACTTC
.,.,TRBV24-1,TRBJ2-2,CATSSGDPNTGELFF,TGTGCCACCTCTTCGGGGGATCCGAACACCGGGGAGCTGTTTTTT
.,.,TRBV12-5,TRBJ1-1,CASGLGGSTEAFF,TGTGCTAGTGGTTTGGGGGGGAGTACTGAAGCTTTCTTT
TRBD1,few,TRBV28,TRBJ1-2,CASSVGQQNYTF,TGTGCCAGCAGCGTGGGACAGCAGAACTACACCTTC
.,.,TRBV7-2,TRBJ1-4,CASSLVVEEKLFF,TGTGCCAGCAGCTTAGTTGTGGAAGAAAAACTGTTTTTT
.,few,TRBV27,TRBJ2-7,CASSRTTSDYEQYF,TGTGCCAGCAGTAGGACTACCTCGGACTACGAGCAGTACTTC
.,.,TRBV7-8,TRBJ2-5,CASSSSRWETQYF,TGTGCCAGCAGCTCATCGAGGTGGGAGACCCAGTACTTC
TRBD1,few,TRBV2,TRBJ1-3,CASKAGQGTDTIYF,TGTGCCAGCAAGGCGGGACAGGGCACAGACACCATATATTTT
.,few,TRBV14,TRBJ2-7,CASSQEIRDLYEQYF,TGTGCCAGCAGCCAAGAGATAAGGGATCTCTACGAGCAGTACTTC
TRBD1,once,TRBV29-1,TRBJ2-3,CSVEEPTGGSGDTQYF,TGCAGCGTTGAAGAACCTACAGGGGGATCGGGAGATACGCAGTATTTT
.,.,TRBV7-9,TRBJ1-4,CASSLGTATNEKLFF,TGTGCCAGCAGCTTAGGTACTGCAACTAATGAAAAACTGTTTTTT